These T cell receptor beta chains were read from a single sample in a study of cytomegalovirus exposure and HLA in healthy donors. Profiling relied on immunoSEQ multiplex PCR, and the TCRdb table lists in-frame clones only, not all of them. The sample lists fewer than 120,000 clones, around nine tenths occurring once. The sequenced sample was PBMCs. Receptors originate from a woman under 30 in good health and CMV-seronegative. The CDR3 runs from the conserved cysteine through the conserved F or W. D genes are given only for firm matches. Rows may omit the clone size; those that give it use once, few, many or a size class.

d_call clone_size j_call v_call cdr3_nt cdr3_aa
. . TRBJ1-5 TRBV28 TGTGCCAGCACCGTCTACAATCAGCCCCAGCATTTT CASTVYNQPQHF
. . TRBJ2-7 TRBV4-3 TGCGCCAGCAGCCGACGGGGGTTGGGTAGCGGCTACGAGCAGTACTTC CASSRRGLGSGYEQYF
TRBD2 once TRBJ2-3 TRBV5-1 TGCGCCAGCAGCTTGGGGTGGACTAGCGGGAGGTTTGTCGTCGCAGATACGCAGTATTTT CASSLGWTSGRFVVADTQYF
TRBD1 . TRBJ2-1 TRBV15 TGTGCCACCACCCGGGACAGGGGGTCCTACAATGAGCAGTTCTTC CATTRDRGSYNEQFF
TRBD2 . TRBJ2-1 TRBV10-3 TGTGCCATCAGGGGGAAGAGCGGGGCACATGAGCAGTTCTTC CAIRGKSGAHEQFF
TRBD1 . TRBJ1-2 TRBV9 TGTGCCAGCACTCAAGGTCGGGGGACAGGGAATGGCTACACCTTC CASTQGRGTGNGYTF
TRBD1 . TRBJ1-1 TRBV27 TGTGCCAGCAGCTCGGGACAGTCGCCCGAGTTGGCTTTCTTT CASSSGQSPELAFF
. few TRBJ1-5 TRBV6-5 TGTGCCAGCAGTTCAGGGGATCAGCCCCAGCATTTT CASSSGDQPQHF
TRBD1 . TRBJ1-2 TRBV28 TGTGCCAGCGACGGGACAGGGCATGGCTACACCTTC CASDGTGHGYTF
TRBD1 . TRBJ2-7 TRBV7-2 TGTGCCAGCAGCTTAGTTAAGGACAGGGGGCAATACTTC CASSLVKDRGQYF
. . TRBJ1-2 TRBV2 TGTGCCAGCAACAGTTATGACCTCTATGGCTACACCTTC CASNSYDLYGYTF
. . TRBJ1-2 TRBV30 TGTGCCCGCCAAACTGCGGGACGGAGCTTACGCTACACCTTC CARQTAGRSLRYTF
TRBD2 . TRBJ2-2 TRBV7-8 TGTGCCAGCAGCGTACGCGGGGGGGCAAACAACGGGGAGCTGTTTTTT CASSVRGGANNGELFF
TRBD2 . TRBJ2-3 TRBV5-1 TGCGCCAGCAGCTCGGGCACTAGCGGCACAGATACGCAGTATTTT CASSSGTSGTDTQYF
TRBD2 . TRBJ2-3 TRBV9 TGTGCCAGCAGTGGGACTAGCGGAGATACGCAGTATTTT CASSGTSGDTQYF